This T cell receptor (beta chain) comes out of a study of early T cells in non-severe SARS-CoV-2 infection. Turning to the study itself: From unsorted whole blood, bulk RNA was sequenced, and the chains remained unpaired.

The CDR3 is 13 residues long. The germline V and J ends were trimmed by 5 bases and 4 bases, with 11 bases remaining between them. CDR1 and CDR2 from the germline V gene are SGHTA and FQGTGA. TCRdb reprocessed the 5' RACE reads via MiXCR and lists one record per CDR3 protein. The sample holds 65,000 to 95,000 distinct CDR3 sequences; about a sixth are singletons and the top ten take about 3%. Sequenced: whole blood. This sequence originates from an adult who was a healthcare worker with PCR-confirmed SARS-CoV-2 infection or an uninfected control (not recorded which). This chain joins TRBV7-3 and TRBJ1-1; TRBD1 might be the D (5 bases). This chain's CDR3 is CASSVQGGTEAFF. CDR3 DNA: TGTGCCAGCAGCGTGCAGGGTGGCACTGAAGCTTTCTTT.